These 20 T cell receptor beta chains share one sample of origin, sequenced in a study of blood T cell repertoires in COVID-19. Libraries were prepared by immunoSEQ multiplex PCR; TCRdb keeps only in-frame clonotypes and omits some of them. The table has about 260,000 clones, about nine tenths seen once. Sequenced sample: peripheral blood. The receptors originated from a man in his forties with active or convalescent COVID-19.

This chain's CDR3 is CATSRDGETGGSPLHF. The CDR3 nucleotides are TGTGCCACCAGCAGAGATGGAGAGACAGGGGGCTCACCCCTCCACTTT. The chain combines TRBV15 with TRBJ1-6; TRBD1 aligns across 10 bases. Germline V gene data show CDR1 as LNHNV and CDR2 as YYDKDF (reference sequence). V was pared by 0 bases and J by 10 bases, with 6 bases of the junction left unmatched. This CDR3 is 16 amino acids long.

The chain uses TRBV11-2 and TRBJ1-2; D may be TRBD1 (6 bases). The CDR3 totals 15 residues. Trimming shortened V by 9 bases and J by 7 bases, and 24 bases separated the two germline ends. CDR1 is SGHAT and CDR2 is FQNNGV in the germline V gene. CDR3 DNA sequence: TGTGCCAGTCACGCACACAGGGATCCTCTTAGTGGCTACACCTTC. Translating gives CASHAHRDPLSGYTF.

The rearrangement joins TRBV29-1 to TRBJ2-5; tentative D call: TRBD2 (6 bases). The CDR3 runs to 14 residues. Between the trimmed V and J ends, which lost 4 bases and 3 bases, there was a span of 15 bases. Germline V lookup: CDR1 SQVTM, CDR2 ANQGSEA. The CDR3 bases are TGCAGCGTTGCGGGACTTCCCGGGGAAGAGACCCAGTACTTC. Translated, it gives CSVAGLPGEETQYF.

The rearrangement uses TRBV5-6 and TRBJ1-3; 11 nucleotides match TRBD1. The CDR3 sequence is 17 residues long. Germline V gene sequence: CDR1 SGHDT, CDR2 YYEEEE. V was pared by 4 bases and J by 0 bases, with 6 bases of the junction left unmatched. The CDR3 loop reads CASSPGQGAPSGNTIYF. The CDR3 region has the DNA TGTGCCAGCAGCCCAGGACAGGGGGCACCCTCTGGAAACACCATATATTTT. The full variable domain, in which reference TRBV5-6 and TRBJ1-3 provide the parts outside the CDR3, is DAGVTQSPTHLIKTRGQQVTLRCSPKSGHDTVSWYQQALGQGPQFIFQYYEEEERQRGNFPDRFSGHQFPNYSSELNVNALLLGDSALYLCASSPGQGAPSGNTIYFGEGSWLTVV.

The gene calls are TRBV7-2 and TRBJ1-1; 7 bases agree with TRBD1. The CDR3 loop spans 14 amino acids. With 5 bases clipped from V and 6 bases from J, the junction kept 9 bases outside the gene matches. The germline CDR1 and CDR2 sequences are SGHTA and FQGNSA. The CDR3 DNA follows: TGTGCCAGCAGCGGTCAGGGGGGACGGTCTGAAGCTTTCTTT. It specifies CASSGQGGRSEAFF. The full variable domain, its missing parts supplied by reference TRBV7-2 and TRBJ1-1, is GAGVSQSPSNKVTEKGKDVELRCDPISGHTALYWYRQSLGQGLEFLIYFQGNSAPDKSGLPSDRFSAERTGGSVSTLTIQRTQQEDSAVYLCASSGQGGRSEAFFGQGTRLTVV.

This clone showed up just once. This rearrangement joins TRBV9 to TRBJ1-3, with D possibly being TRBD1 (6 bases). Germline V lookup: CDR1 SGDLS, CDR2 YYNGEE. V was pared by 3 bases and J by 4 bases, with 14 bases between. This CDR3 contains 15 residues. In nucleotides, the CDR3 is TGTGCCAGCAGCGCGAACCAGGGGACGGGAAACACCATATATTTT. The encoded protein is CASSANQGTGNTIYF.

The rearrangement uses TRBV28 and TRBJ1-6; 8 bases match TRBD1. Trimming took 5 bases from V and 9 from J; bases not matched to a gene: 12. Germline CDR1 is MDHEN and CDR2 is SYDVKM. CDR3 length: 16 residues. DNA for the CDR3: TGTGCCAGCAGTAAATCCGGGACAGGTTTCTTTTCACCCCTCCACTTT. Translation gives CASSKSGTGFFSPLHF. The whole variable domain, filled in from reference TRBV28 and TRBJ1-6, reads DVKVTQSSRYLVKRTGEKVFLECVQDMDHENMFWYRQDPGLGLRLIYFSYDVKMKEKGDIPEGYSVSREKKERFSLILESASTNQTSMYLCASSKSGTGFFSPLHFGNGTRLTVT.

The chain carries TRBV6-5 and TRBJ1-2, with D hard to call. V was clipped by 0 bases and J by 4 bases, with 9 bases between them. Germline lookup yields CDR1 MNHEY and CDR2 SVGAGI. This CDR3 region has 14 residues. In DNA form, the CDR3 reads TGTGCCAGCAGTTACTCGGCAGATCTCTATGGCTACACCTTC. Translated: CASSYSADLYGYTF.

The chain employs TRBV10-3 and TRBJ2-3; 9 bases fit TRBD2. Trimming cost V 6 bases and J 0 bases; bases outside gene matches: 7. CDR1 ENHRY and CDR2 SYGVKD come from the germline V gene. There are 16 residues in the CDR3. Written as DNA, the CDR3 is TGTGCCATCAGCGGGGCTAGCGGGGCTAGCACAGATACGCAGTATTTT. This gives the protein CAISGASGASTDTQYF.

The CDR3 DNA is TGTGCCAGCAGCTTAGGCCGTAGTCAGCCCCAGCATTTT. It translates to CASSLGRSQPQHF. The V call is TRBV11-2, the J call TRBJ1-5; D is unresolved. The CDR3 length is 13 residues. V was pared by 1 base and J by 6 bases, with 7 bases between. CDR1 is SGHAT and CDR2 is FQNNGV in the germline V gene.

The rearrangement uses TRBV27 and TRBJ2-5; 11 bases align to TRBD1. V lost 1 base to trimming and J lost 5 bases; unmatched junction nucleotides: 9. CDR3 size: 17 residues. Germline V CDR1 and CDR2: MNHEY, SMNVEV (reference sequence). The CDR3 nucleotides are TGTGCCAGCAGTTTATATGGGGGACAGGGGGAGGAGGAGACCCAGTACTTC. Its translation is CASSLYGGQGEEETQYF.

The chain carries TRBV12-3 or TRBV12-4 and TRBJ2-7; 7 bases agree with TRBD2. The CDR3 has 13 residues. V shed 6 bases and J 5 bases; nucleotides not matched to a gene: 7. CDR3 region: CASSIGRAHEQYF. The CDR3 DNA reads as TGTGCCAGCAGCATAGGGAGGGCCCACGAGCAGTACTTC.

The rearrangement joins TRBV4-1 to TRBJ2-7, with D maybe TRBD2 (6 bases). The CDR3 loop spans 19 amino acids. Trimming cost V 1 base and J 2 bases, with 24 bases left between them. Germline lookup yields CDR1 MGHRA and CDR2 YSYEKL. The CDR3 DNA reads as TGCGCCAGCAGCCAAGGGACGGCGACCGCCGGGGGTGGCCCCTACGAGCAGTACTTC. Residues: CASSQGTATAGGGPYEQYF.

The J gene is TRBJ1-5, the V gene TRBV25-1; D uncertain. The CDR3 spans 16 residues. V was shortened by 8 bases and J by 4 bases, with 21 bases between the two germline ends. Germline V gene lookup returns CDR1 MGHDK and CDR2 SYGVNS. The CDR3 nucleotides are TGTGCCAGCTCACTGTCGACACGTTCGCCGAATCAGCCCCAGCATTTT. It codes for CASSLSTRSPNQPQHF.

A remark on this clone: This same CDR3 is encoded by further DNA sequences in the sample. CDR3 in DNA: TGTGCCAGCAGCCGACAGGGGGCTGGCACTGAAGCTTTCTTT. It encodes CASSRQGAGTEAFF. The chain joins TRBV3-1 (or the pseudogene TRBV3-2) to TRBJ1-1; 10 bases map to TRBD1. Germline V gene sequence: CDR1 LGHDT, CDR2 YNNKEL (reference sequence). This CDR3 is built from 14 residues. Trimming took 4 bases from V and 4 from J; bases not matched to a gene: 3.

The chain is built from TRBV6-1 and TRBJ1-1; D is unresolved. The ends were cut back, 2 bases at V and 7 bases at J, with 17 bases in the middle. Germline V gene data show CDR1 as MNHNS and CDR2 as SASEGT. The CDR3 contains 15 residues. CDR3 region: CASSEIGVLGVEAFF. CDR3 sequence (DNA): TGTGCCAGCAGTGAAATAGGAGTGTTAGGCGTTGAAGCTTTCTTT.

This CDR3 is CSASPVAGGIISTDTQYF. CDR3 DNA: TGCAGTGCTAGTCCCGTAGCGGGGGGGATCATTAGCACAGATACGCAGTATTTT. The chain combines TRBV20-1 with TRBJ2-3; 11 positions agree with TRBD2. With 3 bases clipped from V and 0 bases from J, the junction kept 11 bases outside the gene matches. There are 18 residues in the CDR3. CDR1 is DFQATT and CDR2 is SNEGSKA in the germline V gene (reference sequence).

This rearrangement joins TRBV11-2 to TRBJ2-5, with a possible D match to TRBD2 (5 bases). The CDR3 consists of 13 residues. The V gene's germline CDR1 is SGHAT and CDR2 FQNNGV. The ends were cut back, 2 bases at V and 5 bases at J, with 9 bases in the middle. For the CDR3, the DNA is TGTGCCAGCAGCTTACGGGAATCCGAGACCCAGTACTTC. It specifies CASSLRESETQYF.

The V call is TRBV29-1, the J call TRBJ2-7; D gene uncertain. V gave up 8 bases and J gave up 3 bases, with 8 bases separating them. The CDR3 spans 10 residues. Germline CDR1 is SQVTM and CDR2 is ANQGSEA. In DNA, the CDR3 is TGCAGCCCGACGGGCTACGAGCAGTACTTC. Translating it yields CSPTGYEQYF.

The genes are TRBV2 and TRBJ1-1; D possibly corresponds to TRBD1 (6 bases). This CDR3 spans 15 amino acids. The ends were cut back, 1 base at V and 0 bases at J, with 9 bases in the middle. Germline CDR1 SNHLY, CDR2 FYNNEI. The CDR3 spells CASSEGGRMNTEAFF. The CDR3 DNA reads as TGTGCCAGCAGTGAAGGGGGGCGGATGAACACTGAAGCTTTCTTT.